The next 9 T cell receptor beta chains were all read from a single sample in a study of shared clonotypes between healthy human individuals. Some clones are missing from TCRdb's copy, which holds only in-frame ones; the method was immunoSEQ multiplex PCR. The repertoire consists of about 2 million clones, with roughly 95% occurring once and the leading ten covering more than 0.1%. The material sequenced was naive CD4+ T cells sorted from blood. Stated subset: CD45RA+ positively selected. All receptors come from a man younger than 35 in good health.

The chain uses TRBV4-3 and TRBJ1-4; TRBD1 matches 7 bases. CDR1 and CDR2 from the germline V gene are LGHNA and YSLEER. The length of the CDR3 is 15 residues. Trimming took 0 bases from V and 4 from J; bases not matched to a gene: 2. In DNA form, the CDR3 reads TGCGCCAGCAGCCAAGATCAGGGGGTTAATGAAAAACTGTTTTTT. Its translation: CASSQDQGVNEKLFF.

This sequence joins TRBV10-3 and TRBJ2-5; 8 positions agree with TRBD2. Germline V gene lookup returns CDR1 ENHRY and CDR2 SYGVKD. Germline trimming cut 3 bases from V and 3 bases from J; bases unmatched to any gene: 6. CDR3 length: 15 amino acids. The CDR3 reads CAISEGSGVKETQYF. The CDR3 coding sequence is TGTGCCATCAGTGAAGGTAGCGGGGTTAAAGAGACCCAGTACTTC.

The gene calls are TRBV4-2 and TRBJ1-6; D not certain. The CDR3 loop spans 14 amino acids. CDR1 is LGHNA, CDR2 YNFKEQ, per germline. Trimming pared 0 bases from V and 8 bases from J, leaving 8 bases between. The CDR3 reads CASSQDRYDSPLHF. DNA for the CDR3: TGTGCCAGCAGCCAAGATCGATATGATTCACCCCTCCACTTT.

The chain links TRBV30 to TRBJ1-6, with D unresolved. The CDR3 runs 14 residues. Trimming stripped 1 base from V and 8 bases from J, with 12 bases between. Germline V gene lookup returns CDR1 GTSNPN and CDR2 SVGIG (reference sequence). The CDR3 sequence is CAWSALRSDSPLHF. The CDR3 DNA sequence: TGTGCCTGGAGTGCCCTACGTAGTGATTCACCCCTCCACTTT.

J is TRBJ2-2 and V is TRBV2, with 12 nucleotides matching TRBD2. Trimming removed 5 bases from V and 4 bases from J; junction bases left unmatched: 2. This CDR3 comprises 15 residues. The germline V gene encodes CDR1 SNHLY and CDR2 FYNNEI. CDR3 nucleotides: TGTGCCAGCAGTACGACTAGCGGGGGCACCGGGGAGCTGTTTTTT. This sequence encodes CASSTTSGGTGELFF.

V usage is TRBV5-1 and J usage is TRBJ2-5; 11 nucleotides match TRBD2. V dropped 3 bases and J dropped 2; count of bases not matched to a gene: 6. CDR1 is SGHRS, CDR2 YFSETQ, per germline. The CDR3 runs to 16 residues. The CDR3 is CASSSFLAGGQETQYF. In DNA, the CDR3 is TGCGCCAGCAGCTCATTTCTAGCGGGGGGACAAGAGACCCAGTACTTC.

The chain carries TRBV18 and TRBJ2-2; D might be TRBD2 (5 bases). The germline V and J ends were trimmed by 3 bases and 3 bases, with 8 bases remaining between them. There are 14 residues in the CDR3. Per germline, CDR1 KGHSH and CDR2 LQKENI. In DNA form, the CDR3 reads TGTGCCAGCTCACCGGGAGCGGACACCGGGGAGCTGTTTTTT. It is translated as CASSPGADTGELFF.

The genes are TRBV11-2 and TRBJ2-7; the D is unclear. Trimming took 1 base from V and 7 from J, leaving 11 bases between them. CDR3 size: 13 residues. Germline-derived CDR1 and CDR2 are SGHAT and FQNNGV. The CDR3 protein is CASSLAALGEQYF. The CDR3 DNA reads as TGTGCCAGCAGCTTAGCGGCTCTTGGGGAGCAGTACTTC.

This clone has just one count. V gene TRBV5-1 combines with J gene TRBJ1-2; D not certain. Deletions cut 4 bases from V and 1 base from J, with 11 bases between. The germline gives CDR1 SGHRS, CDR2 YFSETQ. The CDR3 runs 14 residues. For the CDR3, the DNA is TGCGCCAGCAGCCCCCGGGAGATTAACTATGGCTACACCTTC. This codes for CASSPREINYGYTF. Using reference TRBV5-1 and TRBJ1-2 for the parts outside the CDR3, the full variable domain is KAGVTQTPRYLIKTRGQQVTLSCSPISGHRSVSWYQQTPGQGLQFLFEYFSETQRNKGNFPGRFSGRQFSNSRSEMNVSTLELGDSALYLCASSPREINYGYTFGSGTRLTVV.